This entry is about one TCR beta chain. This entry comes from a study of T cells in localized non-small cell lung cancer. J gave up 1 base and V 3 bases, and 2 bases lay outside the gene matches. This CDR3 has 16 amino acids. Per germline, CDR1 KGHSH and CDR2 LQKENI. Only in-frame clones appear in the TCRdb table, and some are missing; sequencing was by immunoSEQ multiplex PCR. This sample yields about 91,000 clones, of which roughly 90% are seen a single time; roughly 14% belongs to the top ten. The source was peripheral blood, collected before any cancer treatment. V gene TRBV18 combines with J gene TRBJ2-3; 12 nucleotides agree with TRBD2. This TCR was recovered from a man aged 40 to 70 with stage I squamous cell lung carcinoma. The CDR3 loop reads CASSPRLAGGTDTQYF. The CDR3 DNA is TGTGCCAGCTCACCGCGACTAGCGGGGGGCACAGATACGCAGTATTTT.